These T cell receptor beta chains were read from a single sample in a study of OX40 agonist ivuxolimab in advanced cancers. Clones were read by immunoSEQ multiplex PCR, and TCRdb kept only the in-frame ones, dropping some. In the table there are roughly 80,000 clones, approximately 85% of which are singletons. The specimen was CD4+ or CD8+ T cells sorted from blood, collected in a trial of the OX40 agonist ivuxolimab. All receptors derive from an adult with an advanced solid tumor such as melanoma, head and neck, liver or kidney cancer. The CDR3 runs from the conserved cysteine through the conserved F or W. Each record gives: J gene, V gene, clone size, D gene, CDR3 DNA, CDR3 protein. A D gene is named only where the DNA matches it firmly. Size is stated for part of the rows, as once, few or many counts, or as a class when the clone is expanded.

>TRBJ1-1|TRBV19|few|-
TGTGCCAGTAGTGGGGCCCGAACTGAAGCTTTCTTT
CASSGARTEAFF
>TRBJ1-2|TRBV6-1|-|-
TGTGCCAGCAGTACAGGGTATGGCTACACCTTC
CASSTGYGYTF
>TRBJ1-2|TRBV29-1|-|-
TGCAGCGTTGAAGTAGGGCTCGGGGATGGCTACACCTTC
CSVEVGLGDGYTF
>TRBJ1-4|TRBV18|once|-
TGTGCCAGCTCACCACCGGGGCCTAATGAAAAACTGTTTTTT
CASSPPGPNEKLFF
>TRBJ1-5|TRBV20-1|few|-
TGCAGTGCTAGGACCAATCAGCCCCAGCATTTT
CSARTNQPQHF
>TRBJ1-4|TRBV19|-|-
TGTGCCAGTAGTATCCAGGGATTTAGTGAAAAACTGTTTTTT
CASSIQGFSEKLFF
>TRBJ1-2|TRBV6-1|-|TRBD1
TGTGCCAGCAGCCGGGACAGGGGTAACTATGGCTACACCTTC
CASSRDRGNYGYTF
>TRBJ2-2|TRBV7-3|few|TRBD1
TGTGCCAGCAGCTTAAGATGGGCAGGGGGCTCCGGGGAGCTGTTTTTT
CASSLRWAGGSGELFF
>TRBJ1-6|TRBV5-1|-|-
TGCGCCAGCAGCCCCAGACCCCAAGAACAAGATCACAGCTCCTATAATTCACCCCTCCACTTT
CASSPRPQEQDHSSYNSPLHF
>TRBJ1-2|TRBV6-5|-|-
TGTGCCAGCAGTTACCGCAACAGGGAACGGCAAGGAGGCTACACCTTC
CASSYRNRERQGGYTF
>TRBJ2-5|TRBV7-8|-|TRBD1
TGTGCCAGCAGCATTACAGGGGTCCAAGCGACCCAGTACTTC
CASSITGVQATQYF
>TRBJ2-2|TRBV30|-|-
TGTGCCTGCGAAAAGGGGGGGGGCGGGGAGCTGTTTTTT
CACEKGGGGELFF
>TRBJ1-2|TRBV11-2|once|-
TGTGCCAGCAGCCTCGACGGTAACTATGGCTACACCTTC
CASSLDGNYGYTF
>TRBJ2-3|TRBV28|-|TRBD1
TGTGCCAGCAGTCCCTCCCCGGGACAGGGGGCAACAGATACGCAGTATTTT
CASSPSPGQGATDTQYF
>TRBJ1-2|TRBV6-6|-|-
TGTGCCAGCAGTTACGGGGGGTTTTGGGGCTACACCTTC
CASSYGGFWGYTF
>TRBJ2-5|TRBV4-2|-|-
TGTGCCAGCAGCCAACCTGCGGGTCAAGAGACCCAGTACTTC
CASSQPAGQETQYF
>TRBJ1-1|TRBV28|-|-
TGTGCCAGCAGCCCAATAGACAGTCTGAACACTGAAGCTTTCTTT
CASSPIDSLNTEAFF
>TRBJ2-6|TRBV18|few|TRBD1
TGTGCCAGCTCTAAGGACAGGGGGCGGACCGGGGCCAACGTCCTGACTTTC
CASSKDRGRTGANVLTF
>TRBJ2-2|TRBV5-6|once|-
TGTGCCAGCAGTCAAACGGCCGGACGGACGAACACCGGGGAGCTGTTTTTT
CASSQTAGRTNTGELFF
>TRBJ2-5|TRBV6-1|-|TRBD1
TGTGCCAGCAGTGATGGGACAGGGGGCGCTTTGGAGACCCAGTACTTC
CASSDGTGGALETQYF
>TRBJ2-1|TRBV7-8|-|-
TGTGCCAGCAGCCGACCGGGGTATGAGCAGTTCTTC
CASSRPGYEQFF
>TRBJ1-3|TRBV6-5|-|-
TGTGCCAGCAGTTACGAGGGCTTGGGGTTTGAAAACACCATATATTTT
CASSYEGLGFENTIYF
>TRBJ1-2|TRBV7-8|-|-
TGTGCCAGCAGCTTAGGGACAGTTAACTATGGCTACACCTTC
CASSLGTVNYGYTF
>TRBJ1-2|TRBV4-3|-|-
TGCGCCAGCAGCCATACCGCGCAGACCGCGCACTACACCTTC
CASSHTAQTAHYTF
>TRBJ1-1|TRBV18|-|TRBD1
TGTGCCAGCTCACCAGGGACAGGGGAGGACACTGAAGCTTTCTTT
CASSPGTGEDTEAFF
>TRBJ1-6|TRBV30|-|-
TGTGCCTGGAGCGTATTAGGGACACCCCTCCACTTT
CAWSVLGTPLHF
>TRBJ2-7|TRBV10-3|-|-
TGTGCCATCAGTAAGGAGGTGGCCAGGGCTTACGAGCAGTACTTC
CAISKEVARAYEQYF
>TRBJ2-2|TRBV4-2|-|TRBD2
TGTGCCAGCAGCCAAGCTGGTAGCGGGGGCCCGGGGGCCGGGGAGCTGTTTTTT
CASSQAGSGGPGAGELFF
>TRBJ2-2|TRBV4-2|-|-
TGTGCCAGCAGAAGGGAGCAAAACACCGGGGAGCTGTTTTTT
CASRREQNTGELFF
>TRBJ1-1|TRBV29-1|-|-
TGCAGCGTTGATTGGGGGGGTGTCACTGAAGCTTTCTTT
CSVDWGGVTEAFF
>TRBJ1-5|TRBV27|-|TRBD1
TGTGCCAGCAGTCCGGACAGGGGGCGCGACAATCAGCCCCAGCATTTT
CASSPDRGRDNQPQHF
>TRBJ1-4|TRBV13|-|-
TGTGCCAGCAGCTTCAGCAGGAGTGGTGTTAATGAAAAACTGTTTTTT
CASSFSRSGVNEKLFF
>TRBJ2-7|TRBV5-1|-|TRBD1
TGCGCCAGCAGCAGACAGGGGGGTGACTCACCCTACGAGCAGTACTTC
CASSRQGGDSPYEQYF
>TRBJ1-2|TRBV30|-|-
TGTGCCGCTGACCCGGGCGCGATCGCTAACTATGGCTACACCTTC
CAADPGAIANYGYTF
>TRBJ1-1|TRBV5-1|-|-
TGCGCCAGCCAACCCTCGGGGGGGCACACTGAAGCTTTCTTT
CASQPSGGHTEAFF
>TRBJ2-1|TRBV6-5|-|TRBD1
TGTGCCAGCAGAGCACAGGGGAGAACCAATGAGCAGTTCTTC
CASRAQGRTNEQFF
>TRBJ2-2|TRBV27|-|TRBD1
TGTGCCAGCAGTTCAGACAGGGTGGCTACCGGGGAGCTGTTTTTT
CASSSDRVATGELFF
>TRBJ2-3|TRBV5-6|-|TRBD2
TGTGCCAGCAGCCTACGGACTAGCGGGTTCACAGATACGCAGTATTTT
CASSLRTSGFTDTQYF
>TRBJ1-6|TRBV7-3|-|TRBD1
TGTGCCAGCAGCTTTCAGGGGGCGAGTAATTCACCCCTCCACTTT
CASSFQGASNSPLHF
>TRBJ1-4|TRBV7-2|-|-
TGTGCCAGCAGCCGAGAGATCCGTGAAAAACTGTTTTTT
CASSREIREKLFF
>TRBJ2-3|TRBV2|-|-
TGTGCCAGCAGCTCTCGGGGACGGCGGCCCCCAGATACGCAGTATTTT
CASSSRGRRPPDTQYF
>TRBJ2-5|TRBV9|-|TRBD1
TGTGCCAGCAGCGTAACCCCAGGGGGTGTTGGGCAAGAGACCCAGTACTTC
CASSVTPGGVGQETQYF
>TRBJ2-5|TRBV11-1|few|TRBD1
TGTGCCAGCAGCAGACGCAGGGGGCGCGACCAAGAGACCCAGTACTTC
CASSRRRGRDQETQYF
>TRBJ1-5|TRBV19|-|-
TGTGCCAGTACCCCCTACAGCGGTAATCAGCCCCAGCATTTT
CASTPYSGNQPQHF
>TRBJ2-2|TRBV7-9|few|-
TGTGCCAGCAGCCCTCAGAACACCGGGGAGCTGTTTTTT
CASSPQNTGELFF
>TRBJ1-5|TRBV23-1|-|-
TGCGCCAGCAGTCAAAAGGTGGAGCTCACGTCCCGCAATCAGCCCCAGCATTTT
CASSQKVELTSRNQPQHF
>TRBJ1-5|TRBV9|-|-
TGTGCCAGCAGCGTAGACGGGGGTCAGCCCCAGCATTTT
CASSVDGGQPQHF
>TRBJ2-6|TRBV6-1|-|TRBD2
TGTGCCAGCAAGCGGGGCTCTGGGGCCAACGTCCTGACTTTC
CASKRGSGANVLTF
>TRBJ1-5|TRBV21-1|-|-
TGTGCCAGCAGCAAACAGGGTTTGAGCAATCAGCCCCAGCATTTT
CASSKQGLSNQPQHF
>TRBJ2-7|TRBV4-1|-|-
TGCGCCAGCAGCCAAGAAATAGTCTCCTACGAGCAGTACTTC
CASSQEIVSYEQYF
>TRBJ2-3|TRBV7-3|-|TRBD1
TGTGCCAGCAGCTTAAGGGCCCCGACAGGGTCTAGCACAGATACGCAGTATTTT
CASSLRAPTGSSTDTQYF
>TRBJ2-5|TRBV20-1|-|-
TGCAGTGCTAGAGACCGGGAGACCCAGTACTTC
CSARDRETQYF
>TRBJ2-7|TRBV30|-|-
TGTGCCTGGAGTCGCAAACAGGGTACCTACGAGCAGTACTTC
CAWSRKQGTYEQYF
>TRBJ1-3|TRBV27|-|-
TGTGCCAGCAGTCCTTCCCTTCATCGGGGCTCTGGAAACACCATATATTTT
CASSPSLHRGSGNTIYF
>TRBJ2-2|TRBV9|few|TRBD2
TGTGCCAGCAGCGCCCGCGGACTAGCGGGGGCTTACTCTGGGGAGCTGTTTTTT
CASSARGLAGAYSGELFF